The text below deals with one TCR beta chain. The junction shows a germline mismatch at one end, possibly a read error. Researchers used 5'RACE with constant-segment primers to make TCR alpha and TCR beta cDNA libraries that carry sample barcodes and UMIs. Each CDR3 protein gets one entry after TCRdb re-called the 5' RACE reads with MiXCR. The repertoire holds around 420,000 distinct CDR3 sequences, with 20% to 25% as singletons. CDR1 and CDR2 from the germline V gene are SQVTM and ANQGSEA. This CDR3 region has 14 residues. This sample was included in a study of T-cell memory formation after mild COVID-19. Across the whole study: TCR clusters showed largely donor specificity.

Sequences were obtained from PBMCs or a T cell subset sorted from them (not recorded which). This chain joins TRBV29-1 and TRBJ2-2, with D maybe TRBD1 (6 bases). This clonotype originated in an adult woman who had mild COVID-19 (a few samples of this study predate the infection). Cell type and time point are not known. CDR3 sequence reads: CSAGTLLNTGEQFF. As DNA, the CDR3 is TGCAGCGCCGGGACACTCCTGAACACCGGGGAGCAGTTTTTT.